These T cell receptor beta chains were read from a single sample in a study of metastatic and nonmetastatic thyroid tumors. MiXCR re-clonotyped the PCR reads for TCRdb. The repertoire holds over 50,000 clones, more than 25% seen once, with more than 15% in the top ten. The material sequenced was blood. The receptors were gathered from a female donor with papillary thyroid cancer or a benign thyroid nodule (not recorded which). Some clones in this sample may be carry-over from other donors' samples. CDR3s include the opening cysteine and the closing phenylalanine or tryptophan. A D gene is named only where the DNA matches it firmly. Rows give clone size only sometimes, using once, few, many, or a class for an expanded clone.

NA,many,TRBJ2-6,TRBV20-1,TGCAGTGCTAGTTTGCAGGGATTTGGGGCCAACGTCCTGACTTTC,CSASLQGFGANVLTF
NA,NA,TRBJ2-2,TRBV11-1,TGTGCCAGCAGCCACTCGGGGCCGAGGACCGGGGAGCTGTTTTTT,CASSHSGPRTGELFF
TRBD2,medium-sized,TRBJ2-1,TRBV24-1,TGTGCCACCAGTGTCCGGGGACTAGCAGGTGAGCAGTTCTTC,CATSVRGLAGEQFF
NA,many,TRBJ2-7,TRBV9,TGTGCCAGCAGCGAAAGTGCCCTCGTGGGGAGTAACGAGCAGTACTTC,CASSESALVGSNEQYF
TRBD2,many,TRBJ2-7,TRBV6-1,TGTGCCAGCAGTGCGAACCCGGGGGGGGCTTCCTACGAGCAGTACTTC,CASSANPGGASYEQYF
NA,few,TRBJ1-4,TRBV20-1,TGCAGTGCCAGAGGCGCCTCAACTAATGAAAAACTGTTTTTT,CSARGASTNEKLFF
NA,few,TRBJ2-7,TRBV12-3/TRBV12-4,TGTGCCAGCAGTTTAGGCCAGGTTACCTACGAGCAGTACTTC,CASSLGQVTYEQYF
TRBD1,NA,TRBJ1-2,TRBV27,TGTGCCAGCAGTTCACTCACAGGGGCCTACCTCTATGGCTACACCTTC,CASSSLTGAYLYGYTF
NA,few,TRBJ2-3,TRBV24-1,TGTGCCACCAGTGATTTGCCAGGGACAGATACGCAGTATTTT,CATSDLPGTDTQYF
NA,few,TRBJ1-3,TRBV28,TGTGCCAGCAGTTTATTACGGGGCAACTTTGGCGACACCATATATTTT,CASSLLRGNFGDTIYF
TRBD2,NA,TRBJ2-2,TRBV11-2,TGTGCCAGCAGCTTAGAGTCTAGCGGGATTGGGGAGCTGTTTTTT,CASSLESSGIGELFF
TRBD2,NA,TRBJ2-1,TRBV7-3,TGTGCCAGCAGCTTGGCCGGGACTAGAGGCGATGAGCAGTTCTTC,CASSLAGTRGDEQFF
TRBD2,NA,TRBJ2-3,TRBV20-1,TGCAGTGCACGGAAGGCGGGAGAGGCCGTAGATACGCAGTATTTT,CSARKAGEAVDTQYF
TRBD1,NA,TRBJ1-3,TRBV19,TGTGCCAGTTGCGGACAGGGGAGAACGAACACCATATATTTT,CASCGQGRTNTIYF
NA,NA,TRBJ1-2,TRBV28,TGTGCCAGCAGTCCACCTGACAGTTCTAACTATGGCTACACCTTC,CASSPPDSSNYGYTF
NA,few,TRBJ2-3,TRBV11-2,TGTGCCAGCAGTTTAAGGATTTGGGGCACAGATACGCAGTATTTT,CASSLRIWGTDTQYF
NA,medium-sized,TRBJ2-1,TRBV7-3,TGTGCCAGCAGCTTAAACAATGAGCAGTTCTTC,CASSLNNEQFF